The next 26 T cell receptor beta chains were all read from a single sample in a study of T-cell reconstitution after alpha-beta-depleted transplantation in children. It was with unique molecular identifiers that the TCRbeta library was prepared. TCRdb analysed the PCR reads with MiXCR anew, one entry per CDR3 protein. The sample consists of hundreds of thousands of distinct CDR3 sequences, 16% of them appearing once. The sequences come from PBMCs, mostly from graft donor cells, collected 360 days after TCRalphabeta/CD19-depleted stem cell transplant. The receptors originated from a boy under two years old who had a stem cell transplant for Wiskott-Aldrich syndrome, so the T cells may come from the graft donor.

This CDR3 reads CASGRGFDTGELFF. The CDR3 region has the DNA TGTGCTAGTGGTCGGGGGTTCGACACCGGGGAGCTGTTTTTT. The rearrangement joins TRBV12-5 to TRBJ2-2, with D maybe TRBD2 (6 bases). V dropped 5 bases and J dropped 3 bases, with 10 bases sitting between them. The germline gives CDR1 LGHNT, CDR2 FRNRAP. The length of the CDR3 is 14 residues. Looking up the rest from reference TRBV12-5 and TRBJ2-2 gives the full variable domain: DARVTQTPRHKVTEMGQEVTMRCQPILGHNTVFWYRQTMMQGLELLAYFRNRAPLDDSGMPKDRFSAEMPDATLATLKIQPSEPRDSAVYFCASGRGFDTGELFFGEGSRLTVL.

This clonotype was counted a few times. The chain combines TRBV5-1 with TRBJ2-3; 9 nucleotides line up with TRBD2. V gave up 3 bases and J gave up 5 bases; unmatched junction bases: 10. Germline V gene sequence: CDR1 SGHRS, CDR2 YFSETQ. The CDR3 contains 16 residues. CDR3 DNA: TGCGCCAGCAGCTCCTTAGCGGGGGAGGTGATAGATACGCAGTATTTT. Its protein is CASSSLAGEVIDTQYF.

The gene calls are TRBV5-1 and TRBJ2-1, with 7 bases matching TRBD2. J lost 4 bases, V lost 0 bases, and 7 bases had no gene match. The germline V gene has CDR1 SGHRS and CDR2 YFSETQ. The CDR3 consists of 16 residues. CDR3 residues: CASSLGLASRYNEQFF. The CDR3 region has the DNA TGCGCCAGCAGCTTGGGACTAGCCAGCCGGTACAATGAGCAGTTCTTC.

The rearrangement joins TRBV14 to TRBJ1-1; D is undetermined. V lost 1 base to trimming and J lost 1 base, with 13 bases between them. The CDR3 has 16 residues. Germline values: CDR1 SGHDN, CDR2 FVKESK. The CDR3 DNA is TGTGCCAGCAGCCAAGGTTGGAGAAGAACGAACACTGAAGCTTTCTTT. It encodes CASSQGWRRTNTEAFF. Using reference TRBV14 and TRBJ1-1 for the parts outside the CDR3, the full variable domain is EAGVTQFPSHSVIEKGQTVTLRCDPISGHDNLYWYRRVMGKEIKFLLHFVKESKQDESGMPNNRFLAERTGGTYSTLKVQPAELEDSGVYFCASSQGWRRTNTEAFFGQGTRLTVV.

The chain joins TRBV6-2 or TRBV6-3 to TRBJ1-1; perhaps TRBD1 as D (5 bases). V shed 8 bases and J shed 4 bases, with 11 bases lying between them. The germline V gene has CDR1 MNHEY and CDR2 SVGEGT. This CDR3 contains 12 residues. The CDR3 sequence is CASYPGGTEAFF. CDR3 in DNA: TGTGCCAGCTATCCGGGGGGCACTGAAGCTTTCTTT.

The chain links TRBV20-1 to TRBJ1-6, with a possible D match to TRBD1 (6 bases). The germline V gene has CDR1 DFQATT and CDR2 SNEGSKA (reference sequence). The CDR3 is 16 residues long. Trimming stripped 2 bases from V and 4 bases from J, with 15 bases between. For the CDR3, the DNA is TGCAGTGCTAGACGACCCACAGGACAGTATAATTCACCCCTCCACTTT. Its translation is CSARRPTGQYNSPLHF.

Only a few counts were recorded for this clonotype. The chain uses TRBV29-1 and TRBJ2-7; 7 bases align to TRBD1. The CDR3 spans 12 residues. Germline assignment: CDR1 SQVTM and CDR2 ANQGSEA. Trimming removed 4 bases from V and 7 bases from J; junction bases left unmatched: 7. In nucleotides, the CDR3 is TGCAGCGTTGGGAGACGACAGGGTGAGCAGTACTTC. Its protein is CSVGRRQGEQYF.

The chain uses TRBV6-5 and TRBJ1-3, with 7 bases aligning to TRBD1. The germline V gene encodes CDR1 MNHEY and CDR2 SVGAGI. Trimming took 0 bases from V and 4 from J; bases not matched to a gene: 9. CDR3 size: 17 residues. CDR3 in amino acids: CASSYSAPTGDGNTIYF. The CDR3 DNA is TGTGCCAGCAGTTACTCGGCGCCTACAGGGGACGGAAACACCATATATTTT.

This rearrangement joins TRBV18 to TRBJ2-2; D perhaps matches TRBD1 (6 bases). The CDR3 is made up of 16 amino acids. The germline V and J ends were trimmed by 4 bases and 1 base, with 13 bases remaining between them. The V gene's germline CDR1 is KGHSH and CDR2 LQKENI. CDR3 region: CASSRTGKWNTGELFF. CDR3 nucleotides: TGTGCCAGCTCACGTACAGGGAAGTGGAACACCGGGGAGCTGTTTTTT.

V and J are TRBV7-6 and TRBJ2-1; TRBD2 aligns across 8 bases. After removal of 9 bases from V and 3 bases from J, the junction contained 7 bases not matched to a gene. CDR3 length: 14 amino acids. Germline-derived CDR1 and CDR2 are SGHVS and FNYEAQ. The CDR3 is CASRGGDLYNEQFF. The DNA for the CDR3 is TGTGCCAGTCGGGGGGGGGACCTCTACAATGAGCAGTTCTTC.

This clonotype showed up just a few times. The rearrangement uses TRBV6-1 and TRBJ2-1; 11 nucleotides agree with TRBD2. The CDR3 extends over 17 amino acids. Trimming at V came to 6 bases and at J to 2 bases, leaving 9 bases not matched to a gene. CDR1 is MNHNS and CDR2 is SASEGT in the germline V gene. CDR3 amino acids: CASRGTSGRAAYNEQFF. The CDR3 DNA is TGTGCCAGCAGAGGTACTAGCGGGAGAGCAGCCTACAATGAGCAGTTCTTC.

This rearrangement joins TRBV11-2 to TRBJ2-6, with D possibly being TRBD1 (6 bases). V lost 3 bases to trimming and J lost 0 bases, with 15 bases between them. CDR1 and CDR2 from the germline V gene are SGHAT and FQNNGV. This CDR3 comprises 18 residues. The CDR3 is CASSFPQGRNSGANVLTF. CDR3 DNA sequence: TGTGCCAGCAGCTTCCCCCAGGGGCGAAACTCTGGGGCCAACGTCCTGACTTTC.

The sample holds a few counts of this clonotype. The chain has TRBV27 and TRBJ1-5; 8 nucleotides align to TRBD1. Trimming removed 2 bases from V and 0 bases from J; junction bases left unmatched: 3. Germline CDR1 MNHEY, CDR2 SMNVEV (reference sequence). CDR3 length equals 16 residues. Here the CDR3 reads CASSLTGGYSNQPQHF. CDR3 DNA sequence: TGTGCCAGCAGTTTAACAGGGGGGTATAGCAATCAGCCCCAGCATTTT.

The rearrangement joins TRBV7-6 to TRBJ2-1; TRBD1 or TRBD2 may be the D gene (6 bases each). The CDR3 has 16 residues. Trimming removed 4 bases at V and 10 bases at J, with 23 bases between. The germline CDR1 and CDR2 sequences are SGHVS and FNYEAQ. In DNA, the CDR3 is TGTGCCAGCAGCTCAAACCTAGCGACCAGGGGCGTCGAGCAGTTCTTC. Its protein is CASSSNLATRGVEQFF.

This clonotype turned up a few times. The chain employs TRBV29-1 and TRBJ2-7, with D tentatively TRBD1 (7 bases). CDR1 and CDR2 (germline): SQVTM, ANQGSEA. V dropped 5 bases and J dropped 3 bases, with 14 bases sitting between them. This CDR3 spans 13 amino acids. The CDR3 is CSVLARGDYEQYF. The CDR3 DNA sequence: TGCAGCGTTCTGGCCAGGGGGGACTACGAGCAGTACTTC.

This clonotype was seen a few times. The V gene is TRBV5-1, the J gene TRBJ2-1; the D gene is possibly TRBD1 (6 bases). Germline loops: CDR1 SGHRS, CDR2 YFSETQ. The V end was cut by 3 bases, the J end by 0 bases, with 19 bases between. The CDR3 totals 18 residues. In DNA, the CDR3 is TGCGCCAGCAGCTCCGTGACAGGCCGATTAGCCTCCTACAATGAGCAGTTCTTC. It translates to CASSSVTGRLASYNEQFF.

V is TRBV24-1 and J is TRBJ2-1, with D possibly being TRBD2 (5 bases). CDR1 is KGHDR and CDR2 is SFDVKD in the germline V gene. The CDR3 totals 15 residues. The ends were cut back, 0 bases at V and 10 bases at J, with 15 bases in the middle. The CDR3 nucleotides are TGTGCCACCAGTGATTTGCCGGTGGACTCCGGGGAGCAGTTCTTC. Translating gives CATSDLPVDSGEQFF.

A few counts support this clonotype. The chain carries TRBV5-5 and TRBJ2-7; D might be TRBD1 (6 bases). Trimming shortened V by 3 bases and J by 2 bases, and 15 bases separated the two germline ends. Germline CDR1 SGHKS, CDR2 YYEKEE (reference sequence). There are 15 residues in the CDR3. The CDR3 here is CASSSGTPKAYEQYF. In nucleotides, the CDR3 is TGTGCCAGCAGCTCCGGGACACCTAAAGCCTACGAGCAGTACTTC.

Only a few counts were recorded for this clonotype. The V call is TRBV6-5, the J call TRBJ2-7; D is uncertain. The CDR3 length is 13 residues. V shed 0 bases and J shed 4 bases, with 7 bases lying between them. Germline lookup yields CDR1 MNHEY and CDR2 SVGAGI. This chain's CDR3 is CASSYSSLYEQYF. The CDR3 DNA reads as TGTGCCAGCAGTTACTCGAGTCTTTACGAGCAGTACTTC.

This chain connects TRBV7-2 to TRBJ2-2; TRBD1 aligns across 7 bases. From germline, CDR1 is SGHTA and CDR2 FQGNSA. The CDR3 extends over 16 amino acids. The junction had 9 bases not matched to a gene; V was cut back by 5 bases and J by 3 bases. CDR3 sequence (DNA): TGTGCCAGCAGCCTACCAACAGGGGCGGACACCGGGGAGCTGTTTTTT. Translated, it gives CASSLPTGADTGELFF.

This clonotype was counted between two and nine times. The chain links TRBV7-9 to TRBJ2-2, with a tentative D call TRBD1 (6 bases). V lost 2 bases and J lost 6, with 19 bases in between. This CDR3 is built from 17 residues. CDR1 is SEHNR, CDR2 FQNEAQ, per germline (reference sequence). In DNA, the CDR3 is TGTGCCAGCAGCTTACCAGATTGGGGGACAAGCCCCGGGGAGCTGTTTTTT. Translating gives CASSLPDWGTSPGELFF.

This clonotype was counted once. This CDR3 reads CASSFSNEKLFF. CDR3 sequence (DNA): TGTGCCAGCAGCTTTTCGAATGAAAAACTGTTTTTT. This chain uses TRBV7-9 with TRBJ1-4; D not certain. This CDR3 is built from 12 residues. Trimming removed 3 bases from V and 5 bases from J, with 4 bases in between. The germline V gene has CDR1 SEHNR and CDR2 FQNEAQ (reference sequence).

This clonotype was counted between two and nine times. The chain uses TRBV5-1 and TRBJ1-2; D is unclear. Trimming shortened V by 3 bases and J by 4 bases, and 13 bases separated the two germline ends. The CDR3 is 14 amino acids. From germline, CDR1 is SGHRS and CDR2 YFSETQ. CDR3 sequence: CASSSTPGSYGYTF. In DNA, the CDR3 is TGCGCCAGCAGCTCGACGCCTGGGAGCTATGGCTACACCTTC.

This clonotype was counted a few times. The rearrangement links TRBV5-1 to TRBJ2-1, with 10 bases matching TRBD2. The V and J ends lost 0 bases and 4 bases, in that order; junction bases with no gene match: 10. CDR1 is SGHRS and CDR2 is YFSETQ in the germline V gene. The CDR3 contains 18 residues. CDR3: CASSLGRSGRANYNEQFF. The CDR3 DNA reads as TGCGCCAGCAGCTTGGGAAGGAGCGGGAGGGCCAATTACAATGAGCAGTTCTTC.

The table lists this clonotype with a few counts. The chain couples TRBV13 to TRBJ2-7, with D perhaps assigned TRBD1 or TRBD2 (5 bases each). The ends were cut back, 5 bases at V and 0 bases at J, with 14 bases in the middle. The germline V gene encodes CDR1 PRHDT and CDR2 FYEKMQ (reference sequence). The CDR3 totals 15 residues. CDR3 amino acids: CASSRLDGGSYEQYF. The CDR3 DNA is TGTGCCAGCAGCCGGCTCGATGGGGGCTCCTACGAGCAGTACTTC.

V usage is TRBV25-1 and J usage is TRBJ2-7, with TRBD2 identical over 7 bases. CDR1 is MGHDK, CDR2 SYGVNS, per germline. This CDR3 comprises 14 residues. V shed 6 bases and J 0 bases; nucleotides not matched to a gene: 5. This CDR3 reads CASRKSGVSYEQYF. The CDR3 DNA is TGTGCCAGCAGAAAAAGCGGGGTCTCCTACGAGCAGTACTTC.